These 27 T cell receptor beta chains originate from one sample sequenced in a study of T cell responses to AZD1222 COVID-19 vaccine. The method was immunoSEQ multiplex PCR; TCRdb's version includes in-frame clones alone and lacks a portion of them. Among approximately 68,000 clones listed, approximately 89% were seen once. This sample comprised peripheral blood, obtained on day 0 of AZD1222 vaccination. The receptors come from an adult in good health.

This chain uses TRBV7-8 with TRBJ2-1; no reliable D call. CDR1 is SGHVS, CDR2 FQNEAQ, per germline. V lost 3 bases and J lost 6, with 9 bases in between. CDR3 length: 13 residues. CDR3 nucleotides: TGTGCCAGCAGCTTGGGTAAGTTCAATGAGCAGTTCTTC. As protein: CASSLGKFNEQFF. The variable domain in full, with the rest retrieved from reference TRBV7-8 and TRBJ2-1, is GAGVSQSPRYKVAKRGQDVALRCDPISGHVSLFWYQQALGQGPEFLTYFQNEAQLDKSGLPSDRFFAERPEGSVSTLKIQRTQQEDSAVYLCASSLGKFNEQFFGPGTRLTVL.

V is TRBV9 and J is TRBJ2-5, with D perhaps matching TRBD2 (8 bases). The V end was cut by 2 bases, the J end by 4 bases, with 18 bases between. This CDR3 has 16 amino acids. The germline gives CDR1 SGDLS, CDR2 YYNGEE. The DNA for the CDR3 is TGTGCCAGCAGCGTCGGGACAGCGGGAGTAAGAGAGACCCAGTACTTC. It is translated as CASSVGTAGVRETQYF.

The J gene is TRBJ2-3, the V gene TRBV3-1 (or the pseudogene TRBV3-2), with D perhaps matching TRBD1 or TRBD2 (5 bases each). The CDR3 runs 15 residues. Deletions cut 5 bases from V and 0 bases from J, with 12 bases between. Germline CDR1 reads LGHDT; CDR2 reads YNNKEL (reference sequence). CDR3: CASSRDHRSTDTQYF. DNA for the CDR3: TGTGCCAGCAGCAGGGACCACCGGAGCACAGATACGCAGTATTTT.

J is TRBJ2-7 and V is TRBV28; TRBD1 might be the D (6 bases). The CDR3 has 13 amino acids. Germline V gene data show CDR1 as MDHEN and CDR2 as SYDVKM. Trimming removed 4 bases from V and 4 bases from J, with 11 bases in between. The CDR3 here is CASSSGQQYEQYF. The CDR3 DNA sequence: TGTGCCAGCAGTTCCGGACAGCAATACGAGCAGTACTTC.

The chain is built from TRBV3-1 (or the pseudogene TRBV3-2) and TRBJ1-2, with D unclear. This CDR3 has 14 residues. Trimming removed 8 bases from V and 0 bases from J, with 13 bases in between. Germline V CDR1 and CDR2: LGHDT, YNNKEL (reference sequence). In nucleotides, the CDR3 is TGTGCCAGCGCCAACAGTGAAACTAACTATGGCTACACCTTC. It specifies CASANSETNYGYTF.

The rearrangement links TRBV6-6 to TRBJ2-1, with TRBD2 matching over 8 bases. Germline loops: CDR1 MNHNY, CDR2 SVGAGI (reference sequence). The CDR3 length is 14 residues. V gave up 5 bases and J gave up 4 bases; unmatched junction bases: 4. CDR3 region: CASSQGLVYNEQFF. As DNA, the CDR3 is TGTGCCAGCAGTCAGGGACTAGTGTACAATGAGCAGTTCTTC.

V gene TRBV10-1 combines with J gene TRBJ2-1; 7 bases match TRBD1. Germline V lookup: CDR1 WNHNN, CDR2 SYGVQD (reference sequence). This CDR3 spans 15 amino acids. With 2 bases clipped from V and 2 bases from J, the junction kept 3 bases outside the gene matches. CDR3 amino acids: CASSEGQGAYNEQFF. The CDR3 coding sequence is TGCGCCAGCAGTGAGGGCCAGGGGGCCTACAATGAGCAGTTCTTC.

There are many counts of this clone. The genes are TRBV5-1 and TRBJ2-1, with a possible D match to TRBD1 (6 bases). The CDR3 is made up of 13 amino acids. CDR1 and CDR2 (germline): SGHRS, YFSETQ. Trimming removed 5 bases from V and 8 bases from J, with 14 bases in between. CDR3: CASRVPGAYEQFF. CDR3 coding DNA: TGCGCCAGCAGGGTACCAGGGGCGTATGAGCAGTTCTTC.

V is TRBV6-2 or TRBV6-3 and J is TRBJ2-7, with TRBD2 as a possible D gene (6 bases). Germline loops: CDR1 MNHEY, CDR2 SVGEGT. This CDR3 is 14 amino acids long. The V end was cut by 5 bases, the J end by 0 bases, with 11 bases between. CDR3 amino acids: CASSLPGDSYEQYF. CDR3 nucleotide sequence: TGTGCCAGCAGTCTCCCGGGGGACTCCTACGAGCAGTACTTC.

The chain is built from TRBV5-6 and TRBJ2-7, with no clear D. Germline V lookup: CDR1 SGHDT, CDR2 YYEEEE. V was trimmed by 1 base and J by 7 bases, leaving 12 bases between them. The CDR3 is 13 residues long. The CDR3 nucleotides read TGTGCCAGCAGCTTGTATCATCTAACGGAGCAGTACTTC. This codes for CASSLYHLTEQYF.

This chain uses TRBV7-8 with TRBJ2-7; D unresolved. The length of the CDR3 is 13 residues. V was cut by 2 bases and J by 3 bases, with 8 bases left in between. Germline CDR1 reads SGHVS; CDR2 reads FQNEAQ. The CDR3 spells CASSLQALYEQYF. CDR3 nucleotide sequence: TGTGCCAGCAGCTTACAGGCCCTCTACGAGCAGTACTTC.

The genes are TRBV27 and TRBJ1-3, with D uncertain. Germline V gene data show CDR1 as MNHEY and CDR2 as SMNVEV (reference sequence). The CDR3 is 13 amino acids. Trimming stripped 3 bases from V and 3 bases from J, with 6 bases between. As DNA, the CDR3 is TGTGCCAGCAGTTTTGCGTTTGGAAACACCATATATTTT. This encodes CASSFAFGNTIYF.

The chain recombines TRBV23-1 with TRBJ2-4, with 9 bases lining up with TRBD2. TRBV23-1 is recorded as an ORF, its role being uncertain. There are 19 residues in the CDR3. The V segment lost 1 base and the J segment 0 bases; nucleotides outside the gene matches: 10. This CDR3 reads CASSQWSGRKGVAKNIQYF. The CDR3 DNA reads TGCGCCAGCAGTCAATGGAGCGGGAGGAAGGGGGTAGCCAAAAACATTCAGTACTTC.

The chain recombines TRBV13 with TRBJ2-7; weak D call: TRBD1 (6 bases). Trimming pared 2 bases from V and 4 bases from J, leaving 6 bases between. The CDR3 covers 12 residues. Germline assignment: CDR1 PRHDT and CDR2 FYEKMQ (reference sequence). CDR3 sequence (DNA): TGTGCCAGCAGCTTAAGGGGGTACGAGCAGTACTTC. Amino acids: CASSLRGYEQYF.

The chain employs TRBV20-1 and TRBJ1-1; the D is unclear. Germline values: CDR1 DFQATT, CDR2 SNEGSKA (reference sequence). V dropped 2 bases and J dropped 1 base, with 2 bases sitting between them. The CDR3 length is 11 residues. The CDR3 DNA sequence: TGCAGTGCTAGAAGGAACACTGAAGCTTTCTTT. Translated: CSARRNTEAFF.

The rearrangement links TRBV30 to TRBJ1-1; TRBD1 matches 7 bases. Looked up from germline, CDR1 is GTSNPN and CDR2 is SVGIG (reference sequence). The CDR3 has 13 residues. The V and J ends lost 2 bases and 5 bases, in that order; junction bases with no gene match: 5. The CDR3 DNA is TGTGCCTGGAGTCCCCACAGGGGTACTGAAGCTTTCTTT. This codes for CAWSPHRGTEAFF.

Comment on this clone: This sample includes further DNA sequences coding for the same CDR3. The rearrangement uses TRBV11-2 and TRBJ1-5; D unclear. Germline CDR1 reads SGHAT; CDR2 reads FQNNGV. V was clipped by 3 bases and J by 5 bases, with 8 bases between them. The CDR3 spans 13 residues. The CDR3 nucleotides are TGTGCCAGCAGCTTGGGTTGGGATCAGCCCCAGCATTTT. Encoded protein: CASSLGWDQPQHF.

The chain carries TRBV6-2 or TRBV6-3 and TRBJ2-2, with D unclear. The CDR3 covers 16 residues. The germline V gene has CDR1 MNHEY and CDR2 SVGEGT. V was clipped by 0 bases and J by 0 bases, with 8 bases between them. The CDR3 region has the DNA TGTGCCAGCAGTTACTCGATACAGACGAACACCGGGGAGCTGTTTTTT. It specifies CASSYSIQTNTGELFF.

The rearrangement links TRBV2 to TRBJ2-2; TRBD1 is a possible D gene (6 bases). Germline-derived CDR1 and CDR2 are SNHLY and FYNNEI. The CDR3 consists of 13 residues. V gave up 7 bases and J gave up 7 bases, with 13 bases separating them. The CDR3 nucleotides are TGTGCCAGCAACTACAGGGTTGACGGGGAGCTGTTTTTT. This gives the protein CASNYRVDGELFF. Full variable domain (outside the CDR3, taken from reference TRBV2 and TRBJ2-2): EPEVTQTPSHQVTQMGQEVILRCVPISNHLYFYWYRQILGQKVEFLVSFYNNEISEKSEIFDDQFSVERPDGSNFTLKIRSTKLEDSAMYFCASNYRVDGELFFGEGSRLTVL.

The rearrangement links TRBV11-1 to TRBJ2-7, with 7 bases that match TRBD2. The V gene's germline CDR1 is SGHAT and CDR2 FQDESV (reference sequence). There are 14 residues in the CDR3. J lost 6 bases, V lost 3 bases, and 8 bases had no gene match. DNA for the CDR3: TGTGCCAGCAGCTTTGGGGGGGGATCGTCCGAGCAGTACTTC. Protein product: CASSFGGGSSEQYF. The variable domain in full, with the rest retrieved from reference TRBV11-1 and TRBJ2-7, is EAEVAQSPRYKITEKSQAVAFWCDPISGHATLYWYRQILGQGPELLVQFQDESVVDDSQLPKDRFSAERLKGVDSTLKIQPAELGDSAMYLCASSFGGGSSEQYFGPGTRLTVT.

The V call is TRBV27, the J call TRBJ1-6; D ambiguous. Germline V lookup: CDR1 MNHEY, CDR2 SMNVEV (reference sequence). Between the trimmed V and J ends, which lost 2 bases and 0 bases, there was a span of 11 bases. This CDR3 contains 17 residues. The chain's CDR3 is CASSLLAASSYNSPLHF. CDR3 nucleotide sequence: TGTGCCAGCAGTTTACTTGCGGCTAGCTCCTATAATTCACCCCTCCACTTT.

V is TRBV6-5 and J is TRBJ2-7; weak D call: TRBD1 (5 bases). Trimming removed 5 bases at V and 2 bases at J, with 10 bases between. This CDR3 region has 13 residues. The germline V gene encodes CDR1 MNHEY and CDR2 SVGAGI. The CDR3 DNA sequence: TGTGCCAGCAGTAAGGGGCCAGCCTACGAGCAGTACTTC. As protein: CASSKGPAYEQYF.

The rearrangement joins TRBV19 to TRBJ1-1; D gene unclear. The CDR3 is 13 residues long. Germline V gene data show CDR1 as LNHDA and CDR2 as SQIVND (reference sequence). With 8 bases removed from V and 1 base from J, the gap between germline ends came to 11 bases. DNA of the CDR3: TGTGCCAGTTGGGAGGCGGGGAACACTGAAGCTTTCTTT. Translating it yields CASWEAGNTEAFF.

The genes are TRBV24-1 and TRBJ1-1; D gene unclear. Germline V gives CDR1 KGHDR, CDR2 SFDVKD. CDR3 length: 11 amino acids. The V end was cut by 9 bases, the J end by 3 bases, with 7 bases between. CDR3 sequence: CATEKDTEAFF. DNA of the CDR3: TGTGCCACCGAAAAGGACACTGAAGCTTTCTTT.

J is TRBJ1-6 and V is TRBV28, with D maybe TRBD1 (6 bases). CDR1 is MDHEN, CDR2 SYDVKM, per germline. The CDR3 extends over 19 amino acids. Trimming pared 1 base from V and 7 bases from J, leaving 23 bases between. The CDR3 DNA reads as TGTGCCAGCAGTTTATACAGGACAGCCCTAACGATCGGGAATTCACCCCTCCACTTT. Translating it yields CASSLYRTALTIGNSPLHF.

This rearrangement joins TRBV7-6 to TRBJ1-5; D perhaps matches TRBD1 (6 bases). This CDR3 region has 15 residues. CDR1 and CDR2 from the germline V gene are SGHVS and FNYEAQ. V lost 2 bases to trimming and J lost 7 bases, with 15 bases between them. This CDR3 is CASSLSQGSGQPQHF. The CDR3 DNA is TGTGCCAGCAGCTTAAGTCAGGGGTCGGGGCAGCCCCAGCATTTT.

This sequence joins TRBV7-9 and TRBJ1-2; possibly TRBD1 for D (5 bases). Trimming left V 0 bases short and J 3 bases short, with 5 bases between. Per the germline V gene, CDR1 is SEHNR and CDR2 is FQNEAQ (reference sequence). The CDR3 contains 13 residues. This CDR3 reads CASSLARDYGYTF. DNA for the CDR3: TGTGCCAGCAGCTTAGCCAGGGACTATGGCTACACCTTC.